These 13 T cell receptor beta chains originate from one sample sequenced in a study of T cell repertoires in cytomegalovirus infection. TCRdb re-called the reads with MiXCR, one entry per CDR3 protein. The table shows 200,000 or so distinct CDR3 sequences, with 28% occurring only once. Input material: PBMCs. The receptors derive from a human donor in good health (CMV status not recorded). Some clones in this sample may be carry-over from other donors' samples.

This chain links TRBV6-2 or TRBV6-3 with TRBJ2-1; D not certain. The CDR3 sequence is 11 residues long. The germline V and J ends were trimmed by 5 bases and 10 bases, with 9 bases remaining between them. CDR1 and CDR2 from the germline V gene are MNHEY and SVGEGT. This CDR3 is CASSGVREQFF. Here the CDR3 DNA reads TGTGCCAGCAGTGGGGTTCGGGAGCAGTTCTTC.

As DNA, the CDR3 is TGTGCCAGCAGCTTATCGGGAGTTAACTACGAGCAGTACTTC. Its protein product is CASSLSGVNYEQYF. The rearrangement links TRBV7-8 to TRBJ2-7; D possibly corresponds to TRBD2 (6 bases). CDR3 size: 14 residues. CDR1 and CDR2 (germline): SGHVS, FQNEAQ. The V end was cut by 2 bases, the J end by 3 bases, with 11 bases between.

This clonotype appeared many times. This chain connects TRBV7-2 to TRBJ1-5; D ambiguous. The CDR3 loop spans 15 amino acids. V was cut by 2 bases and J by 7 bases, with 15 bases left in between. Germline-derived CDR1 and CDR2 are SGHTA and FQGNSA. CDR3 nucleotides: TGTGCCAGCAGCTTACCGACTTACCTGGGACAGCCCCAGCATTTT. The encoded protein is CASSLPTYLGQPQHF. Variable domain in full (rest from reference TRBV7-2 and TRBJ1-5): GAGVSQSPSNKVTEKGKDVELRCDPISGHTALYWYRQSLGQGLEFLIYFQGNSAPDKSGLPSDRFSAERTGGSVSTLTIQRTQQEDSAVYLCASSLPTYLGQPQHFGDGTRLSIL.

This clonotype was detected only a few times. This chain uses TRBV7-8 with TRBJ1-4, with 9 positions matching TRBD1. Trimming cost V 1 base and J 8 bases; bases outside gene matches: 5. Germline loops: CDR1 SGHVS, CDR2 FQNEAQ. The CDR3 runs to 15 residues. The CDR3 DNA reads TGTGCCAGCAGCTTAGGCCGGGACAGGGAAGAAAAACTGTTTTTT. This sequence encodes CASSLGRDREEKLFF.

There are a few counts of this clonotype. The rearrangement joins TRBV25-1 to TRBJ2-5; D is possibly TRBD1 or TRBD2 (6 bases each). Per germline, CDR1 MGHDK and CDR2 SYGVNS. This CDR3 is 15 amino acids long. Trimming removed 5 bases from V and 7 bases from J, with 20 bases in between. In DNA form, the CDR3 reads TGTGCCAGCAGTCAAACACGGGGGCCCCGATGGACCCAGTACTTC. Translated: CASSQTRGPRWTQYF.

This clonotype has only a few counts. The V and J genes are TRBV7-3 and TRBJ1-1; D remains ambiguous. The V gene's germline CDR1 is SGHTA and CDR2 FQGTGA. The CDR3 is 14 residues long. V was cut by 1 base and J by 4 bases, with 10 bases left in between. Here the CDR3 reads CASSLRASGTEAFF. CDR3 sequence (DNA): TGTGCCAGCAGCTTAAGGGCCTCGGGCACTGAAGCTTTCTTT.

This clonotype came up a few times. The chain links TRBV7-3 to TRBJ1-4; 8 bases agree with TRBD1. The CDR3 length is 15 residues. Germline assignment: CDR1 SGHTA and CDR2 FQGTGA. With 4 bases clipped from V and 5 bases from J, the junction kept 6 bases outside the gene matches. CDR3 bases: TGTGCCAGCAGCTCGTCCAGGGGGCAGAATGAAAAACTGTTTTTT. Its translation: CASSSSRGQNEKLFF.

V and J are TRBV4-1 and TRBJ2-5; D perhaps matches TRBD2 (5 bases). The CDR3 extends over 17 amino acids. V was clipped by 0 bases and J by 2 bases, with 16 bases between them. Germline V gives CDR1 MGHRA, CDR2 YSYEKL. The CDR3 sequence: CASSQEGVKSVQETQYF. CDR3 coding DNA: TGCGCCAGCAGCCAAGAGGGAGTGAAGTCCGTACAAGAGACCCAGTACTTC.

This clonotype was detected only a few times. The chain recombines TRBV15 with TRBJ2-5; D is unclear. Germline CDR1 LNHNV, CDR2 YYDKDF (reference sequence). There are 13 residues in the CDR3. The V end lost 5 bases, the J end lost 5 bases, and 12 bases lay between the germline ends. This CDR3 reads CATSPPEWETQYF. DNA of the CDR3: TGTGCCACCAGCCCTCCAGAGTGGGAGACCCAGTACTTC.

The CDR3 spells CASSRQDYEQYF. The CDR3 DNA sequence: TGTGCCAGCAGCCGACAGGACTACGAGCAGTACTTC. The rearrangement links TRBV7-2 to TRBJ2-7, with D possibly TRBD1 on 6 matching bases. The CDR3 consists of 12 residues. Germline CDR1 SGHTA, CDR2 FQGNSA. The ends were cut back, 5 bases at V and 3 bases at J, with 8 bases in the middle.

The J gene is TRBJ2-6, the V gene TRBV19; D is undetermined. Trimming shortened V by 9 bases and J by 0 bases, and 6 bases separated the two germline ends. The CDR3 spans 13 residues. Germline CDR1 LNHDA, CDR2 SQIVND (reference sequence). CDR3 sequence (DNA): TGTGCCAGCCGTATCTCTGGGGCCAACGTCCTGACTTTC. This encodes CASRISGANVLTF.

The gene calls are TRBV7-2 and TRBJ2-1; D perhaps matches TRBD1 (5 bases). The CDR3 covers 15 residues. V was pared by 5 bases and J by 0 bases, with 11 bases between. Germline CDR1 and CDR2: SGHTA and FQGNSA. CDR3 coding DNA: TGTGCCAGCAGCCAAGGGGCCAGCTCCTACAATGAGCAGTTCTTC. Translated: CASSQGASSYNEQFF.

This clonotype was observed a few times. This sequence joins TRBV12-3 or TRBV12-4 and TRBJ2-3, with D unresolved. V shed 5 bases and J shed 4 bases, with 13 bases lying between them. This CDR3 spans 14 amino acids. CDR3 in DNA: TGTGCCAGCAGTACAACGACGCCTCCAGATACGCAGTATTTT. This translates into CASSTTTPPDTQYF.